Presented here are 27 T cell receptor beta chains from one specimen sequenced in a study of cytomegalovirus exposure and HLA in healthy donors. This PCR relied on a set of 60 Vbeta primers and 13 Jbeta primers. Clones were read by immunoSEQ multiplex PCR, and TCRdb kept only the in-frame ones, dropping some. Of around 150,000 clones listed, 78% are singletons. Sequencing was performed on PBMCs. These receptors were taken from a male donor in good health and CMV-seronegative.

The rearrangement uses TRBV28 and TRBJ1-1; D possibly corresponds to TRBD1 (5 bases). V lost 3 bases to trimming and J lost 7 bases, with 18 bases between them. Looked up from germline, CDR1 is MDHEN and CDR2 is SYDVKM. The CDR3 is 15 residues long. The CDR3 coding sequence is TGTGCCAGCAGTTTCGTCGGCGGGGGACGGGTTGAAGCTTTCTTT. Protein: CASSFVGGGRVEAFF.

This chain connects TRBV2 to TRBJ2-5; 12 nucleotides line up with TRBD1. Germline CDR1 reads SNHLY; CDR2 reads FYNNEI. V was pared by 3 bases and J by 4 bases, with 3 bases of the junction left unmatched. The CDR3 length is 15 residues. CDR3 sequence reads: CASSERDRGRETQYF. The CDR3 DNA reads TGTGCCAGCAGTGAGAGGGACAGGGGGCGAGAGACCCAGTACTTC.

This clone showed up just a few times. CDR3 residues: CASSIHILYEQYF. CDR3 DNA: TGTGCCAGTAGTATACACATCCTCTACGAGCAGTACTTC. This sequence joins TRBV19 and TRBJ2-7, with D unresolved. In germline, CDR1 is LNHDA, CDR2 SQIVND (reference sequence). This CDR3 has 13 amino acids. Trimming removed 2 bases at V and 3 bases at J, with 8 bases between.

The chain couples TRBV19 to TRBJ1-2; 9 bases align to TRBD1. Germline V CDR1 and CDR2: LNHDA, SQIVND (reference sequence). The length of the CDR3 is 15 residues. Unmatched junction bases numbered 10, after V lost 3 bases and J lost 8 bases. Here the CDR3 reads CASSITGGIIGGYTF. In DNA, the CDR3 is TGTGCCAGTAGTATCACAGGGGGCATCATTGGCGGCTACACCTTC.

The chain has TRBV5-4 and TRBJ1-6, with TRBD1 matching 9 bases. The CDR3 is made up of 15 amino acids. Germline V gene sequence: CDR1 SGHNT, CDR2 YYREEE (reference sequence). J was trimmed by 8 bases and V by 4 bases; bases with no gene match: 7. CDR3 sequence (DNA): TGTGCCAGCAGCCAACAGGGGGCGTGGGATTCACCCCTCCACTTT. Translated: CASSQQGAWDSPLHF.

The chain joins TRBV7-3 to TRBJ2-3; D possibly corresponds to TRBD1 (6 bases). Between the trimmed V and J ends, which lost 2 bases and 5 bases, there was a span of 14 bases. CDR3 size: 15 residues. Germline CDR1 and CDR2: SGHTA and FQGTGA. In DNA, the CDR3 is TGTGCCAGCAGCTTAGTAGGGGGTCAATTAGATACGCAGTATTTT. Its translation is CASSLVGGQLDTQYF. Together with reference TRBV7-3 and TRBJ2-3, the CDR3 gives the full variable domain: GAGVSQTPSNKVTEKGKYVELRCDPISGHTALYWYRQSLGQGPEFLIYFQGTGAADDSGLPNDRFFAVRPEGSVSTLKIQRTERGDSAVYLCASSLVGGQLDTQYFGPGTRLTVL.

This clone occurred a few times. A read error may account for a junction end that differs from germline. V gene TRBV7-7 combines with J gene TRBJ2-1; tentative D call: TRBD1 (6 bases). Germline assignment: CDR1 SSHAT and CDR2 FNYEAQ (reference sequence). CDR3 size: 14 residues. The CDR3, as DNA: TGTGCTAGCAGCTTTCGTACAGGGTCCAATGAGCAGTTCTTC. This gives the protein CASSFRTGSNEQFF.

This chain links TRBV7-9 with TRBJ2-3; D is perhaps TRBD2 (6 bases). The V gene's germline CDR1 is SEHNR and CDR2 FQNEAQ (reference sequence). The length of the CDR3 is 15 residues. The ends were cut back, 2 bases at V and 0 bases at J, with 9 bases in the middle. The CDR3, as DNA: TGTGCCAGCAGCTTAAGCGGGTATAGCACAGATACGCAGTATTTT. Amino acid sequence: CASSLSGYSTDTQYF.

The chain carries TRBV5-1 and TRBJ1-1; possible D gene TRBD1, 5 bases. The germline V gene encodes CDR1 SGHRS and CDR2 YFSETQ. V was shortened by 3 bases and J by 0 bases, with 15 bases between the two germline ends. The CDR3 sequence is 16 residues long. This CDR3 reads CASSSTTGIVNTEAFF. CDR3 sequence (DNA): TGCGCCAGCAGCTCGACAACAGGAATCGTGAACACTGAAGCTTTCTTT.

This sequence joins TRBV27 and TRBJ2-1; possibly TRBD1 for D (6 bases). This CDR3 spans 12 amino acids. CDR1 is MNHEY and CDR2 is SMNVEV in the germline V gene (reference sequence). Trimming left V 3 bases short and J 9 bases short, with 9 bases between. Here the CDR3 DNA reads TGTGCCAGCAGTTTTCCCAGGGGTGAGCAGTTCTTC. Translated, it gives CASSFPRGEQFF.

The CDR3 spells CASSQTSGSSYEQYF. As DNA, the CDR3 is TGTGCCAGCAGCCAGACTAGCGGGAGCTCCTACGAGCAGTACTTC. The rearrangement uses TRBV7-2 and TRBJ2-7; 12 nucleotides line up with TRBD2. CDR1 and CDR2 (germline): SGHTA, FQGNSA. V was pared by 5 bases and J by 0 bases, with 2 bases of the junction left unmatched. This CDR3 spans 15 amino acids.

The chain has TRBV7-7 and TRBJ2-1; D not certain. V lost 3 bases to trimming and J lost 7 bases, with 7 bases between them. This CDR3 comprises 12 residues. The germline V gene encodes CDR1 SSHAT and CDR2 FNYEAQ (reference sequence). The CDR3 DNA follows: TGTGCCAGCAGCTTCGGTGAGAATGAGCAGTTCTTC. This codes for CASSFGENEQFF.

V gene TRBV29-1 combines with J gene TRBJ1-1; possibly TRBD1 for D (5 bases). Deletions cut 5 bases from V and 4 bases from J, with 20 bases between. The germline CDR1 and CDR2 sequences are SQVTM and ANQGSEA. The CDR3 is 15 amino acids. CDR3 loop: CSVSRPQGAGTEAFF. CDR3 DNA sequence: TGCAGCGTTTCCCGGCCTCAGGGAGCGGGCACTGAAGCTTTCTTT.

The chain recombines TRBV4-2 with TRBJ1-6; no definite D call. The V end lost 1 base, the J end lost 14 bases, and 12 bases lay between the germline ends. This CDR3 has 13 amino acids. The germline CDR1 and CDR2 sequences are LGHNA and YNFKEQ. CDR3 sequence (DNA): TGTGCCAGCAGCCAAGGCTACCGCGGATCCCTCCACTTT. This translates into CASSQGYRGSLHF.

J is TRBJ2-1 and V is TRBV5-5, with D possibly TRBD2 on 5 matching bases. This CDR3 comprises 12 residues. Germline-derived CDR1 and CDR2 are SGHKS and YYEKEE (reference sequence). The ends were cut back, 4 bases at V and 14 bases at J, with 16 bases in the middle. CDR3 amino acids: CASSITGEIEFF. CDR3 DNA: TGTGCCAGCAGCATAACCGGGGAAATAGAGTTCTTC. The full variable domain, completed using reference TRBV5-5 and TRBJ2-1, is DAGVTQSPTHLIKTRGQQVTLRCSPISGHKSVSWYQQVLGQGPQFIFQYYEKEERGRGNFPDRFSARQFPNYSSELNVNALLLGDSALYLCASSITGEIEFFGPGTRLTVL.

V is TRBV5-1 and J is TRBJ2-3, with TRBD2 as a possible D gene (5 bases). V lost 3 bases and J 5 bases, leaving 16 bases between the germline ends. The CDR3 is 15 amino acids. Germline V gene data show CDR1 as SGHRS and CDR2 as YFSETQ. DNA of the CDR3: TGCGCCAGCAGCTCCGGACTGGCCTATGGAGATACGCAGTATTTT. Encoded protein: CASSSGLAYGDTQYF.

This clone has just one count. This chain joins TRBV19 and TRBJ2-6; 15 bases fit TRBD2. The CDR3 runs to 21 residues. J was trimmed by 0 bases and V by 6 bases; bases with no gene match: 12. Per the germline V gene, CDR1 is LNHDA and CDR2 is SQIVND (reference sequence). As DNA, the CDR3 is TGTGCCAGTAGCCTACTCGGACTAGCGGGGGGGCCGGACTCTGGGGCCAACGTCCTGACTTTC. Amino acid sequence: CASSLLGLAGGPDSGANVLTF.

The chain uses TRBV4-3 and TRBJ2-2; 10 bases fit TRBD2. V trimming: 4 bases; J trimming: 1 base; junction bases outside the gene matches: 3. The CDR3 consists of 16 residues. Germline V gene lookup returns CDR1 LGHNA and CDR2 YSLEER. The DNA of the CDR3 is TGCGCCAGCAGCCCCGCTAGCGGGGGGAACACCGGGGAGCTGTTTTTT. This sequence encodes CASSPASGGNTGELFF.

The J gene is TRBJ2-3, the V gene TRBV2; 7 bases line up with TRBD2. CDR3 length equals 15 residues. Germline assignment: CDR1 SNHLY and CDR2 FYNNEI. V was clipped by 6 bases and J by 4 bases; unmatched bases: 10. The CDR3 loop reads CASRPGLGVADTQYF. As DNA, the CDR3 is TGTGCCAGCAGACCCGGACTAGGGGTCGCAGATACGCAGTATTTT.

The chain joins TRBV9 to TRBJ2-3; no reliable D call. Germline V gene sequence: CDR1 SGDLS, CDR2 YYNGEE. Trimming removed 4 bases from V and 2 bases from J, with 11 bases in between. CDR3 length: 14 residues. The CDR3 spells CASSPRFTTDTQYF. Written as DNA, the CDR3 is TGTGCCAGCAGCCCGCGATTCACCACAGATACGCAGTATTTT.

This sequence joins TRBV7-3 and TRBJ2-1; 8 nucleotides agree with TRBD2. The CDR3 is made up of 15 amino acids. Losses at the gene ends were 4 bases for V and 7 bases for J; bases not matched to a gene: 9. From germline, CDR1 is SGHTA and CDR2 FQGTGA. The CDR3 sequence is CASSSTPGGANEQFF. Written as DNA, the CDR3 is TGTGCCAGCAGCTCGACCCCCGGGGGGGCAAATGAGCAGTTCTTC.

This clone has just a few counts. One junction end does not reproduce the germline sequence, and a read error may be involved. The V and J genes are TRBV7-2 and TRBJ2-3; D uncertain. Per germline, CDR1 SGHTA and CDR2 FQGNSA. CDR3 length: 13 residues. The CDR3 here is CASSIHGTDTRYF. CDR3 DNA sequence: TGTGCCAGCAGCATACACGGAACAGATACGCGGTATTTT.

CDR3 sequence: CASSPGQGAFSPLHF. CDR3 DNA: TGTGCCAGCAGCCCCGGACAGGGGGCGTTTTCACCCCTCCACTTT. The rearrangement links TRBV5-4 to TRBJ1-6; 11 bases align to TRBD1. The V segment lost 4 bases and the J segment 9 bases; nucleotides outside the gene matches: 6. Germline V gene lookup returns CDR1 SGHNT and CDR2 YYREEE (reference sequence). The CDR3 is 15 residues long.

This chain links TRBV7-9 with TRBJ1-2; a weak D match, TRBD1 (6 bases). The germline V and J ends were trimmed by 3 bases and 5 bases, with 16 bases remaining between them. CDR1 is SEHNR, CDR2 FQNEAQ, per germline (reference sequence). This CDR3 contains 15 residues. The CDR3 is CASSLRGETGYGYTF. In DNA, the CDR3 is TGTGCCAGCAGCTTGCGAGGGGAGACAGGTTATGGCTACACCTTC.

CDR3 sequence reads: CAWSVGGGNTIYF. The CDR3 nucleotides are TGTGCCTGGAGTGTAGGGGGCGGAAACACCATATATTTT. The chain employs TRBV30 and TRBJ1-3; 7 bases align to TRBD1. The CDR3 sequence is 13 residues long. The trim removed 0 bases at V and 4 bases at J, leaving 0 bases unmatched. Germline V CDR1 and CDR2: GTSNPN, SVGIG (reference sequence).

The chain employs TRBV28 and TRBJ2-2; the D gene is possibly TRBD2 (6 bases). V was trimmed by 2 bases and J by 5 bases, leaving 15 bases between them. The length of the CDR3 is 16 residues. Germline lookup yields CDR1 MDHEN and CDR2 SYDVKM. The CDR3, as DNA: TGTGCCAGCAGTTTAAGGTGGCAGGGAGGAACCGGGGAGCTGTTTTTT. This translates into CASSLRWQGGTGELFF. The full variable domain, its missing parts supplied by reference TRBV28 and TRBJ2-2, is DVKVTQSSRYLVKRTGEKVFLECVQDMDHENMFWYRQDPGLGLRLIYFSYDVKMKEKGDIPEGYSVSREKKERFSLILESASTNQTSMYLCASSLRWQGGTGELFFGEGSRLTVL.

This clone was detected a few times. J is TRBJ2-2 and V is TRBV5-1; D is perhaps TRBD2 (5 bases). V lost 5 bases, J lost 0 bases, and 17 bases lay in between. This CDR3 has 17 residues. Germline values: CDR1 SGHRS, CDR2 YFSETQ. The chain's CDR3 is CASRQEYPGTNTGELFF. CDR3 DNA: TGCGCCAGCAGACAAGAATACCCGGGGACGAACACCGGGGAGCTGTTTTTT. The entire variable domain, with the rest obtained from reference TRBV5-1 and TRBJ2-2, is as follows: KAGVTQTPRYLIKTRGQQVTLSCSPISGHRSVSWYQQTPGQGLQFLFEYFSETQRNKGNFPGRFSGRQFSNSRSEMNVSTLELGDSALYLCASRQEYPGTNTGELFFGEGSRLTVL.